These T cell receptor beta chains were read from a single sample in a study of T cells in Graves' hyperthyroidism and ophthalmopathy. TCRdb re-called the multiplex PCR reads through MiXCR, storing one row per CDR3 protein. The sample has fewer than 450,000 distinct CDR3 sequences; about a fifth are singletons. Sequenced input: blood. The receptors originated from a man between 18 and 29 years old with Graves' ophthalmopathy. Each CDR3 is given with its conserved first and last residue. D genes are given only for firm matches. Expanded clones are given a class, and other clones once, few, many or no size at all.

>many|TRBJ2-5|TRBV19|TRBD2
CASTGTSGEETQYF
TGTGCCAGTACCGGTACTAGCGGGGAAGAGACCCAGTACTTC
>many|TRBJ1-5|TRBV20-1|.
CSARGGAGAYQPQHF
TGCAGTGCTAGAGGGGGGGCAGGGGCGTATCAGCCCCAGCATTTT
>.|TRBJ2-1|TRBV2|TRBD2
CASSYGGGGDEQFF
TGTGCCAGCAGTTACGGGGGGGGAGGTGATGAGCAGTTCTTC
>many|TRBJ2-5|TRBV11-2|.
CASREAETQYF
TGTGCCAGCAGGGAGGCAGAGACCCAGTACTTC
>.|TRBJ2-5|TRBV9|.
CASSVGRIQETQYF
TGTGCCAGCAGCGTAGGCAGGATCCAAGAGACCCAGTACTTC
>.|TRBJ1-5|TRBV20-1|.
CSARAPGSRGQPQHF
TGCAGTGCTAGGGCGCCGGGATCCCGGGGTCAGCCCCAGCATTTT
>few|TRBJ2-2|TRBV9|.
CASSPGTAEGTGELFF
TGTGCCAGCAGCCCCGGGACGGCGGAAGGCACCGGGGAGCTGTTTTTT
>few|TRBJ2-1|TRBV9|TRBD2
CASSVGRGSGGVGSYNEQFF
TGTGCCAGCAGCGTAGGGAGGGGTAGCGGGGGGGTAGGGTCCTACAATGAGCAGTTCTTC
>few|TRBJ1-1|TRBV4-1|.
CASSQDRGGYAFF
TGCGCCAGCAGCCAAGATCGTGGGGGCTACGCTTTCTTT
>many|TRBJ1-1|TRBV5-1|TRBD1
CASSQWTGANTEAFF
TGCGCCAGCAGCCAGTGGACAGGGGCCAACACTGAAGCTTTCTTT
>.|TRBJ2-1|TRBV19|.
CASSIAAVNEQFF
TGTGCCAGTAGTATAGCGGCAGTCAATGAGCAGTTCTTC
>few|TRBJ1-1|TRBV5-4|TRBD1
CASTSWDRGTEAFF
TGTGCCAGCACCAGTTGGGACAGGGGGACTGAAGCTTTCTTT
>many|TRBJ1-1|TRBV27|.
CASSLWPRDPEAFF
TGTGCCAGCAGTTTATGGCCCAGGGATCCTGAAGCTTTCTTT
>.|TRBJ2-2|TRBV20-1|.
CSARSHPVGTGELFF
TGCAGTGCTAGGTCCCACCCAGTGGGGACCGGGGAGCTGTTTTTT
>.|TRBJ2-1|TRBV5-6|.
CASSLGLFGAGYNEQFF
TGTGCCAGCAGCTTGGGACTATTTGGTGCTGGCTACAATGAGCAGTTCTTC
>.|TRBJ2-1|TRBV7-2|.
CASSLGGGIKDEQFF
TGTGCCAGCAGCTTAGGGGGGGGCATCAAGGATGAGCAGTTCTTC
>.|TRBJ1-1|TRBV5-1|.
CASSLAPLGGTEAFF
TGCGCCAGCAGCTTGGCTCCATTGGGAGGGACTGAAGCTTTCTTT
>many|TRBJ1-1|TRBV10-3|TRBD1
CAIRAGTVNTEAFF
TGTGCCATCAGGGCCGGGACAGTGAACACTGAAGCTTTCTTT